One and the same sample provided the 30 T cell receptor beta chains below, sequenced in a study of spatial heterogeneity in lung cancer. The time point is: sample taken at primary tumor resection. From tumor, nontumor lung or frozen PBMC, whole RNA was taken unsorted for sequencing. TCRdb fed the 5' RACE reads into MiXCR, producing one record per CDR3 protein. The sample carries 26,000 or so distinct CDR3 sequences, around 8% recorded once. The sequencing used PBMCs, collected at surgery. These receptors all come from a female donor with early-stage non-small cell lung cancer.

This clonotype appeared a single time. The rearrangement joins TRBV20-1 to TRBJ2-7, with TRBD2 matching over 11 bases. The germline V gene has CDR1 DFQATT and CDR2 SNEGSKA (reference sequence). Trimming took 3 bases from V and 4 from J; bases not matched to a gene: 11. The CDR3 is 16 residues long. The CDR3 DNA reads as TGCAGTGCTAGGAAATTCGCTAGCGGGAGGTTTTACGAGCAGTACTTC. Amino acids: CSARKFASGRFYEQYF.

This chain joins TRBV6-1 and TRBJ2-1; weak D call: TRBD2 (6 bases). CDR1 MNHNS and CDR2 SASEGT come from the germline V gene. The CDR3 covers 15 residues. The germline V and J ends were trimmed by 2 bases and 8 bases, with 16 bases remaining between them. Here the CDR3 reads CASSETLAWVDEQFF. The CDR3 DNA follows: TGTGCCAGCAGTGAAACGCTAGCGTGGGTCGATGAGCAGTTCTTC.

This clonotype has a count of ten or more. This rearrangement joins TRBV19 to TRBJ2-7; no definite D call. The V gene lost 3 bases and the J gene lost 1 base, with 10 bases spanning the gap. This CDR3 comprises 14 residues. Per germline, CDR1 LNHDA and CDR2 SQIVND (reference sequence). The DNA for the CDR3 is TGTGCCAGTAGTATTTCCCCGGAATCCTACGAGCAGTACTTC. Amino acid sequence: CASSISPESYEQYF.

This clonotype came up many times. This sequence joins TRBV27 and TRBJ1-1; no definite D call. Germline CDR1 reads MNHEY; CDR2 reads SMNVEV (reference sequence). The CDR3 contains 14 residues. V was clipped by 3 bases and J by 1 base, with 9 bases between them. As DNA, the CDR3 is TGTGCCAGCAGTTTCCGCCGGAGGAACACTGAAGCTTTCTTT. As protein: CASSFRRRNTEAFF.

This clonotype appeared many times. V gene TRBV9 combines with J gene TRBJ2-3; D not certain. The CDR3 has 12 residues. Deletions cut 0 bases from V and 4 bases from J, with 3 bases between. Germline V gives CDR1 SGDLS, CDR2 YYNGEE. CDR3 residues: CASSVGPDTQYF. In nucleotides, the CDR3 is TGTGCCAGCAGCGTAGGTCCAGATACGCAGTATTTT.

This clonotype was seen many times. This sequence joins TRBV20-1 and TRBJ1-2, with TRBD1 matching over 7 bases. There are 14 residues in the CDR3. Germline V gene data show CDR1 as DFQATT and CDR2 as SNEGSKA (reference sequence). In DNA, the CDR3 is TGCAGCACTACGCCGGGACAGTTATCGGATGGCTACACCTTC. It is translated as CSTTPGQLSDGYTF.

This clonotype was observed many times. CDR3 sequence: CASSSSATNEKLFF. The CDR3, as DNA: TGTGCCAGTAGTTCCAGTGCAACTAATGAAAAACTGTTTTTT. The chain uses TRBV19 and TRBJ1-4; D unresolved. Trimming removed 5 bases from V and 0 bases from J, with 7 bases in between. The CDR3 consists of 14 residues. Germline V gene lookup returns CDR1 LNHDA and CDR2 SQIVND (reference sequence).

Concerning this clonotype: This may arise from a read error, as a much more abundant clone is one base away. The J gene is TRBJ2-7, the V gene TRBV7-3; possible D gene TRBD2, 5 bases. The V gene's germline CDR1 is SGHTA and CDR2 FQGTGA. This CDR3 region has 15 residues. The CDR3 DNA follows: TGTGCCAGCAGCGAGGGAGCCCTGAGGTCCTACGAGGAGTACGTC. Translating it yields CASSEGALRSYEEYV.

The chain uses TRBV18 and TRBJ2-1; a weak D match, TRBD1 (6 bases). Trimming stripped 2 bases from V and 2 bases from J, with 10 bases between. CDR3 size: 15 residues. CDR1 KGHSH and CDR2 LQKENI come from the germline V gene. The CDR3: CASSPGDITYNEQFF. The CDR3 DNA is TGTGCCAGCTCACCAGGGGACATAACCTACAATGAGCAGTTCTTC.

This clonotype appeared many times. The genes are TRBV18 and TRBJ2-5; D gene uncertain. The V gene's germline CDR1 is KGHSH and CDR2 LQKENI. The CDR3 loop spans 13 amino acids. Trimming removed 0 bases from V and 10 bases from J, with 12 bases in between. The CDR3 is CASSPPGPPGQYF. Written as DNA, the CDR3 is TGTGCCAGCTCACCACCAGGACCCCCTGGCCAGTACTTC.

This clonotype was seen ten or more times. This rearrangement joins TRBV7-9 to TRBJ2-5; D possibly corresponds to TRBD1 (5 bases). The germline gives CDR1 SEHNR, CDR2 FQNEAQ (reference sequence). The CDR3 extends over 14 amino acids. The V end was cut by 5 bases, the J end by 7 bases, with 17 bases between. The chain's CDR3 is CASSPPLPTGTQYF. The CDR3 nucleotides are TGTGCCAGCAGCCCACCTCTGCCCACAGGGACCCAGTACTTC.

CDR3 nucleotides: TGTGCCAGCATCTCCAACCTCATCTCTGGCTACACCTTC. Amino acids: CASISNLISGYTF. This chain links TRBV6-2 or TRBV6-3 with TRBJ1-2; D gene uncertain. V was pared by 7 bases and J by 7 bases, with 16 bases between. Germline lookup yields CDR1 MNHEY and CDR2 SVGEGT. The CDR3 loop spans 13 amino acids.

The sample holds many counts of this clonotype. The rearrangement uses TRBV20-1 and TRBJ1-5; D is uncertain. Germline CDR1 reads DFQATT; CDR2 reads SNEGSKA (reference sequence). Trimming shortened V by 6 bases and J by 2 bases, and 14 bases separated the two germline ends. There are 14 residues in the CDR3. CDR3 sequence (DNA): TGCAGTGCCCAGAGCCTTACACGCAATCAGCCCCAGCATTTT. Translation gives CSAQSLTRNQPQHF.

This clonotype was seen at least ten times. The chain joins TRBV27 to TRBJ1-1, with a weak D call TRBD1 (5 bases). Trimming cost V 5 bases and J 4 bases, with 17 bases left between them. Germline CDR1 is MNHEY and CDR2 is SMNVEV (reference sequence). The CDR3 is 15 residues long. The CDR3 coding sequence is TGTGCCAGCAGTAGACAGCTTGATATGATCACTGAAGCTTTCTTT. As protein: CASSRQLDMITEAFF.

The CDR3 DNA reads as TGTGCCAGCAGCCCGCGGACCACGGGGTCCTACAATGAGCAGTTCTTC. This translates into CASSPRTTGSYNEQFF. The chain has TRBV11-3 and TRBJ2-1, with D perhaps TRBD2 (5 bases). The CDR3 totals 16 residues. Trimming removed 5 bases at V and 1 base at J, with 15 bases between. Germline CDR1 is SGHNT and CDR2 is YENEEA. Full variable domain (remainder filled in from reference TRBV11-3 and TRBJ2-1): EAGVVQSPRYKIIEKKQPVAFWCNPISGHNTLYWYLQNLGQGPELLIRYENEEAVDDSQLPKDRFSAERLKGVDSTLKIQPAELGDSAVYLCASSPRTTGSYNEQFFGPGTRLTVL.

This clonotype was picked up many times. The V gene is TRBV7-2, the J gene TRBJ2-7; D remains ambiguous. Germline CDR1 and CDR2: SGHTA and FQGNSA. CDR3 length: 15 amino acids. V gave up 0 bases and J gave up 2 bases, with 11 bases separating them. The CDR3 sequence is CASSLAHSSPYEQYF. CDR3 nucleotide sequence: TGTGCCAGCAGCTTAGCGCATTCGAGTCCCTACGAGCAGTACTTC. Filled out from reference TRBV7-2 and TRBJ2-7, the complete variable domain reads GAGVSQSPSNKVTEKGKDVELRCDPISGHTALYWYRQSLGQGLEFLIYFQGNSAPDKSGLPSDRFSAERTGGSVSTLTIQRTQQEDSAVYLCASSLAHSSPYEQYFGPGTRLTVT.

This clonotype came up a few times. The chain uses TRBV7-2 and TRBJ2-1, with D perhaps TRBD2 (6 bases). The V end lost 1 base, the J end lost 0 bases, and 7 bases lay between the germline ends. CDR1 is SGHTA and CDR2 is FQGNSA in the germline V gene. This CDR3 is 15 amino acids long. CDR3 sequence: CASSLDSGSYNEQFF. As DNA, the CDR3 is TGTGCCAGCAGCTTAGATAGCGGCTCCTACAATGAGCAGTTCTTC.

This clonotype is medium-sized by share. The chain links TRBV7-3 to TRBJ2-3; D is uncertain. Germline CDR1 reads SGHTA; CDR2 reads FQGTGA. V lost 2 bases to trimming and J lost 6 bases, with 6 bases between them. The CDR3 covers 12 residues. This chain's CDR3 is CASSLGDDTQYF. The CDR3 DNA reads TGTGCCAGCAGCTTAGGAGATGATACGCAGTATTTT.

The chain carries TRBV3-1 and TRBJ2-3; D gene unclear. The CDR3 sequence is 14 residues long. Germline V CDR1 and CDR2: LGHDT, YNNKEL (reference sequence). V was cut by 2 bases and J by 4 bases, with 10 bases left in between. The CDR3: CASSQLLGADTQYF. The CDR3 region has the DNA TGTGCCAGCAGCCAACTGCTAGGAGCAGATACGCAGTATTTT.

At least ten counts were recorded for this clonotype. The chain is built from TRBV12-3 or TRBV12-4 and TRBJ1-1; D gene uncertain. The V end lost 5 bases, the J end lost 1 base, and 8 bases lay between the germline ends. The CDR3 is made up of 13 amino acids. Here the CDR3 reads CASSPRQNTEAFF. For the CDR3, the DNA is TGTGCCAGCAGTCCACGACAGAACACTGAAGCTTTCTTT.

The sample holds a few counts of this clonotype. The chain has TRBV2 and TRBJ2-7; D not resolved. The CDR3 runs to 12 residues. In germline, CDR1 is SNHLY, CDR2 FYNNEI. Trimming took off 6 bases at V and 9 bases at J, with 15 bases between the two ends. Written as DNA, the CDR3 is TGTGCCAGCAGCCCATCGTCCCTCTGGCAGTACTTC. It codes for CASSPSSLWQYF.

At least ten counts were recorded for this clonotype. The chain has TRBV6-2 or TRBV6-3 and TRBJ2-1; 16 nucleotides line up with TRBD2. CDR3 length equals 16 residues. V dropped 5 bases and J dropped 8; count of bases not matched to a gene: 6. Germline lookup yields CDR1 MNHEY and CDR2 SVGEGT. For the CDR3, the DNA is TGTGCCAGCAGTCTGGGACTAGCGGGAGGGCAAGATGAGCAGTTCTTC. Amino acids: CASSLGLAGGQDEQFF.

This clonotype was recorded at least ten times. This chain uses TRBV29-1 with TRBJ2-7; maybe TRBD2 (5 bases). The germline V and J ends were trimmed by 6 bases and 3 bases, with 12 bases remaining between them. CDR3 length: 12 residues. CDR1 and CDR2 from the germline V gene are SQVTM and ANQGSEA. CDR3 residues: CSVSDWSYEQYF. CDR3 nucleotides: TGCAGCGTATCGGACTGGAGCTACGAGCAGTACTTC.

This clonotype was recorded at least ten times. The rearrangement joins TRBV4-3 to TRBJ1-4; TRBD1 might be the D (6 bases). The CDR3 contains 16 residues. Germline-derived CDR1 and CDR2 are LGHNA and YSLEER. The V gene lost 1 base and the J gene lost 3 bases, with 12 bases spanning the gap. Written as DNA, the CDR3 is TGCGCCAGCAGCCAAGGGACGGGACATTCTAATGAAAAACTGTTTTTT. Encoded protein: CASSQGTGHSNEKLFF.

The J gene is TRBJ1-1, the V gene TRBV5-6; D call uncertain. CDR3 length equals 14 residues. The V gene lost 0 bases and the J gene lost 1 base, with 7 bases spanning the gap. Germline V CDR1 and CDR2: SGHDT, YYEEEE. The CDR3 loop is CASSLVPGNTEAFF. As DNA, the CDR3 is TGTGCCAGCAGCTTGGTACCGGGGAACACTGAAGCTTTCTTT.

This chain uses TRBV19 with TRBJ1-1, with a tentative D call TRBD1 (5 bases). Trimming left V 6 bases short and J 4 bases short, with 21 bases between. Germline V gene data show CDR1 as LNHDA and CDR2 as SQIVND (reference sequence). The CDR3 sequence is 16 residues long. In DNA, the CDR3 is TGTGCCAGTAGGGTTAGACAGAGGGATGGAGTCACTGAAGCTTTCTTT. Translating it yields CASRVRQRDGVTEAFF.

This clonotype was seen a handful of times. This chain's CDR3 is CASSPQVTGRHSNYGYTF. The CDR3, as DNA: TGTGCCAGCAGCCCCCAGGTGACAGGGAGGCATTCTAACTATGGCTACACCTTC. This chain uses TRBV7-2 with TRBJ1-2; 7 positions match TRBD1. In germline, CDR1 is SGHTA, CDR2 FQGNSA. After removal of 5 bases from V and 0 bases from J, the junction contained 15 bases not matched to a gene. The CDR3 covers 18 residues.

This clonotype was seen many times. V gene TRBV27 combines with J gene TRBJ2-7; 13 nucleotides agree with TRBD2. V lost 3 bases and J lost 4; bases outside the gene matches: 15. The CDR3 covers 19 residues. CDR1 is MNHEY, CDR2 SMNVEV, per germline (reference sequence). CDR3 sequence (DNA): TGTGCCAGCAGTTTCCGGGCAGGGTGGACTAGCGGGAGTTGGTACGAGCAGTACTTC. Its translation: CASSFRAGWTSGSWYEQYF.

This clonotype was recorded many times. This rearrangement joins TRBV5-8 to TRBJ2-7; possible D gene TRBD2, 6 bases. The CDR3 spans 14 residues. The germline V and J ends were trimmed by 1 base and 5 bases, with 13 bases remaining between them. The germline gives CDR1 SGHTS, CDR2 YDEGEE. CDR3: CASSLNGRGHEQYF. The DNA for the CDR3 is TGTGCCAGCAGCTTGAACGGGAGAGGGCACGAGCAGTACTTC.

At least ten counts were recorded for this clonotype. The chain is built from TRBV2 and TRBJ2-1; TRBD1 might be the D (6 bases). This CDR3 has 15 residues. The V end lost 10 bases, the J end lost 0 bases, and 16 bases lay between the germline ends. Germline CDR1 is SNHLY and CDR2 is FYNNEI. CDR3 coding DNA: TGTGCCACAGCCCGGGACAAGAGCTCCTACAATGAGCAGTTCTTC. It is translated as CATARDKSSYNEQFF.